This T cell receptor (beta chain) is from a study of T cell repertoires in cytomegalovirus infection. The wider study: CMV infection and matching HLA type were both indicated by public TCR beta signatures. Regarding the study as a whole: There were carriers of CMV plus the relevant HLA, and cumulative public TCR beta family frequency identified them. The ex vivo response showed dominance by HLA-C-restricted CMV-specific TCR beta clonotypes.

Note on this clonotype: Its antigen is not identified.

TCRdb ran MiXCR on the reads and lists one entry per CDR3 protein. The data hold about 890,000 distinct CDR3 sequences, with more than 25% observed a single time. The germline gives CDR1 DFQATT, CDR2 SNEGSKA (reference sequence). Trimming took off 3 bases at V and 6 bases at J, with 18 bases between the two ends. The CDR3 runs to 14 residues. The clonotype originates from a human donor in good health (CMV status not recorded). Some clones in this sample may be carry-over from other donors' samples. This chain links TRBV20-1 with TRBJ2-7; D possibly corresponds to TRBD1 (5 bases). This material consisted of cultured CD8+ T cells from PBMCs, taken from culture after CMV antigen stimulation. The CDR3 spells CSASPRATLIEQYV. The CDR3 DNA follows: TGCAGTGCTAGTCCCAGGGCAACCTTGATCGAGCAGTACGTC.